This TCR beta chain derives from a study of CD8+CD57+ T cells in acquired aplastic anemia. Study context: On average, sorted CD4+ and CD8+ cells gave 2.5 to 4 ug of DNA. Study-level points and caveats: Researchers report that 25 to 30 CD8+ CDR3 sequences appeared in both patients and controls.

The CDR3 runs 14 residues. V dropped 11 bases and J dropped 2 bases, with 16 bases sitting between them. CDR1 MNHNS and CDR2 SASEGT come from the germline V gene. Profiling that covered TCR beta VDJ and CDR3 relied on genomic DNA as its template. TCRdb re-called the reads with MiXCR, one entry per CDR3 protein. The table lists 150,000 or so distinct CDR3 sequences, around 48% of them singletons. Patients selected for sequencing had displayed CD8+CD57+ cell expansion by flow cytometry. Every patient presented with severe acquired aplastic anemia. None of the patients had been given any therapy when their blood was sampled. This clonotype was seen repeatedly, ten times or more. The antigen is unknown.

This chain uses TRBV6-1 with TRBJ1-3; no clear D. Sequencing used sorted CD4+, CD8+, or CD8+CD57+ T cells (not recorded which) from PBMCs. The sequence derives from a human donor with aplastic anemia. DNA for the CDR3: TGTGCCCCGCCAAGGGTCCGCCCTGGAAACACCATATATTTT. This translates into CAPPRVRPGNTIYF.